Listed below are T cell receptor beta chains from one sample, sequenced in a study of T cell responses to AZD1222 COVID-19 vaccine. Sequenced by immunoSEQ multiplex PCR; TCRdb stores in-frame clones only, minus some. The sample contains over 100,000 clones, roughly 90% of which appear only once. Sequencing used peripheral blood, obtained on day 0 of MenACWY control vaccination. All receptors derive from an adult in good health. CDR3s include the opening cysteine and the closing phenylalanine or tryptophan. D genes are given only for firm matches. For some rows the clone size is stated as once, few or many, or as a class when expanded; others skip it.

clone_size cdr3_length j_call v_call d_call cdr3_nt cdr3_aa
- 16 TRBJ1-1 TRBV24-1 - TGTGCCACCAGTGACAGGGACGGGGTTAAGGACACTGAAGCTTTCTTT CATSDRDGVKDTEAFF
- 15 TRBJ1-4 TRBV7-8 - TGTGCCAGCAGCCCAGGGAGGGGGTTTAATGAAAAACTGTTTTTT CASSPGRGFNEKLFF
- 19 TRBJ2-2 TRBV27 TRBD2 TGTGCCAGCAGTTTAGCTTACCCGGGACTAGCGGACCGCACCGGGGAGCTGTTTTTT CASSLAYPGLADRTGELFF
- 17 TRBJ1-6 TRBV28 - TGTGCCAGCAGTGGGATACAGCGGAGCTCCTATAATTCACCCCTCCACTTT CASSGIQRSSYNSPLHF
- 15 TRBJ2-7 TRBV7-9 TRBD1 TGTGCCAGCAGCTTAGTAGGGACAGGGCCTAACGAGCAGTACTTC CASSLVGTGPNEQYF
- 15 TRBJ1-1 TRBV7-9 TRBD1 TGTGCCAGCAGCAGGGGGCGAGGGTTTGACACTGAAGCTTTCTTT CASSRGRGFDTEAFF
- 15 TRBJ1-5 TRBV28 - TGTGCCAGCACCCTATCGGCCTTTGGAAATCAGCCCCAGCATTTT CASTLSAFGNQPQHF
- 14 TRBJ2-7 TRBV27 - TGTGCCAGCAGTTCCTCCCCCCGGGACTACGAGCAGTACTTC CASSSSPRDYEQYF
- 15 TRBJ1-5 TRBV6-1 - TGTGCCAGCAGTGAAGATAGAGGTAGCAATCAGCCCCAGCATTTT CASSEDRGSNQPQHF
- 13 TRBJ2-5 TRBV11-3 - TGTGCCAGCAGCTCGGCGGTCCAAGAGACCCAGTACTTC CASSSAVQETQYF
- 15 TRBJ1-2 TRBV15 TRBD1 TGTGCCACCAGCAGCGACAGGGTGAGTATCTATGGCTACACCTTC CATSSDRVSIYGYTF
- 14 TRBJ1-2 TRBV29-1 - TGCAGCGTTGCTGAACCCCCCAACCGGGCTGGCTACACCTTC CSVAEPPNRAGYTF
- 13 TRBJ1-5 TRBV5-4 - TGTGCCAGCAGCTTGGGTGGCGATCAGCCCCAGCATTTT CASSLGGDQPQHF
- 12 TRBJ1-1 TRBV12-3/TRBV12-4 - TGTGCCAGCAATGACTGGAACACTGAAGCTTTCTTT CASNDWNTEAFF
- 15 TRBJ2-5 TRBV5-5 - TGTGCCAGCAGCTTGGGCTCCTATCAGGGAGAGACCCAGTACTTC CASSLGSYQGETQYF
- 14 TRBJ2-1 TRBV6-4 - TGTGCCAGCAGTCCGAGACTGGCGGGCAATGAGCAGTTCTTC CASSPRLAGNEQFF
- 14 TRBJ1-2 TRBV4-3 - TGCGCCAGCAGCCAAGATCGAGGGTACTATGGCTACACCTTC CASSQDRGYYGYTF
- 12 TRBJ1-5 TRBV19 - TGTGCCATAGGGGGGCCCAATCAGCCCCAGCATTTT CAIGGPNQPQHF
- 16 TRBJ1-2 TRBV6-5 - TGTGCCAGCAGTTACTCGACCCCCTCGGGGGCCGCCCCTGACACCTTC CASSYSTPSGAAPDTF
- 13 TRBJ2-1 TRBV12-3/TRBV12-4 - TGTGCCAGCAGTTTCGTGGAATACAATGAGCAGTTCTTC CASSFVEYNEQFF
- 15 TRBJ1-2 TRBV27 TRBD1 TGTGCCAGCAGTTTTGGGAGGACAGGGAACTATGGCTACACCTTC CASSFGRTGNYGYTF
- 13 TRBJ2-1 TRBV18 TRBD1 TGTGCCAGCTCACCCCAGGGGGCGTTTGAGCAGTTCTTC CASSPQGAFEQFF
- 16 TRBJ2-5 TRBV4-3 - TGCGCCAGCAGCCAAGGTGGAGGGCAGGGACAAGAGACCCAGTACTTC CASSQGGGQGQETQYF
- 15 TRBJ1-4 TRBV11-2 - TGTGCCAGCAGCTTAGCCGCCTACAGTAATGAAAAACTGTTTTTT CASSLAAYSNEKLFF
once 13 TRBJ1-4 TRBV19 - TGTGCCAGTAGTATTTCTGTTGATGAAAAACTGTTTTTT CASSISVDEKLFF
- 13 TRBJ2-7 TRBV6-6 TRBD1 TGTGCCAGCGGGACAGGAATTACCTACGAGCAGTACTTC CASGTGITYEQYF
- 15 TRBJ1-4 TRBV28 - TGTGCCAGCAGCTTATCCTCAGCTTCGAATGAAAAACTGTTTTTT CASSLSSASNEKLFF
- 13 TRBJ1-1 TRBV29-1 TRBD1 TGCAGCGCCCAGAGGGACAGGGTCACTGAAGCTTTCTTT CSAQRDRVTEAFF
- 13 TRBJ1-1 TRBV12-3/TRBV12-4 - TGTGCCAGCAGTTTTCAGAGGGTTAGAGAAGCTTTCTTT CASSFQRVREAFF
- 15 TRBJ1-1 TRBV29-1 TRBD1 TGCAGCGTTGAATGGACAGGGCTGAGCCGGCATAAAACTTTCTTT CSVEWTGLSRHKTFF
- 15 TRBJ1-2 TRBV29-1 TRBD1 TGCAGCGTTGAGGCCAAACTTCAGGGGGGGTATGGCTACACCTTC CSVEAKLQGGYGYTF
- 15 TRBJ1-3 TRBV5-1 TRBD1 TGCGCCAGCAGGGGGGACAGAGGCTCTGGAAACACCATATATTTT CASRGDRGSGNTIYF
- 12 TRBJ1-1 TRBV6-5 - TGTGCCAGCAGGATCTGGGAGGGTATGGCTTTCTTT CASRIWEGMAFF
- 14 TRBJ2-7 TRBV5-1 TRBD1 TGCGCCAGCAGCTACGTTCAGGGGGCGGGCGAGCAGTACTTC CASSYVQGAGEQYF
- 13 TRBJ2-7 TRBV28 - TGTGCCAGCAGGAGAATCGACAGCTACGAGCAGTACTTC CASRRIDSYEQYF
- 13 TRBJ1-1 TRBV5-1 - TGCGCCAGCAGCTTGGCGGGGAACACTGAAGCTTTCTTT CASSLAGNTEAFF
- 15 TRBJ2-7 TRBV14 TRBD2 TGTGCCAGCAGCTCCCTTGGAGCGGGGTCCTACGAGCAGTACTTC CASSSLGAGSYEQYF
- 12 TRBJ2-7 TRBV9 - TGTGCCAGCAGCCAACGGGACTACGAGCAGTACTTC CASSQRDYEQYF
- 12 TRBJ2-7 TRBV28 - TGTGCCAGCAGTTTGCTTACTCACGAGCAGTACTTC CASSLLTHEQYF